This T cell receptor (beta chain) was sequenced for a study of T cell changes during pregnancy in multiple sclerosis (dated by TCRdb to the late 2010s). Study-level background: The study looked at changes in the T cell repertoire across pregnancy in women with multiple sclerosis.

Libraries were built with the immunoSEQ multiplex PCR assay. Here the immuneACCESS table is served through TCRdb, limited to in-frame sequences with V and J called. Missing clones are a known gap in these copies; in checked studies unresolved V genes cover under half, and the rest lacks a known reason. The sample table contains about 61,000 clones; only one count was recorded for over 90% of them. Approximately 2.5% of the sample comes from the top ten. Remarks on this clone: Its antigen has not been determined. It has no much larger one-base neighbor in the sample; base qualities were not kept.

For CDR1 and CDR2, the germline V gene (reference sequence) lists MNHEY and SMNVEV. Relative to germline, V is 1 base shorter and J is 5 bases shorter, with 8 bases between their ends. Reading from cysteine to phenylalanine, the CDR3 counts 13 amino acids. The retained sequence is limited to the CDR3, 39 bases, with the frame set at the first base. Recombination linked TRBV27 to TRBJ2-5; the D region possibly corresponds to TRBD1 (6 bases align). The sequence was collected from a female donor with multiple sclerosis, enrolled in a pregnancy study. The sequences come from CD8+ T cells from peripheral blood mononuclear cells, collected in the third trimester of pregnancy. The CDR3 protein: CASSLWGPETQYF. The DNA is as follows: TGTGCCAGCAGTTTATGGGGGCCGGAGACCCAGTACTTC.